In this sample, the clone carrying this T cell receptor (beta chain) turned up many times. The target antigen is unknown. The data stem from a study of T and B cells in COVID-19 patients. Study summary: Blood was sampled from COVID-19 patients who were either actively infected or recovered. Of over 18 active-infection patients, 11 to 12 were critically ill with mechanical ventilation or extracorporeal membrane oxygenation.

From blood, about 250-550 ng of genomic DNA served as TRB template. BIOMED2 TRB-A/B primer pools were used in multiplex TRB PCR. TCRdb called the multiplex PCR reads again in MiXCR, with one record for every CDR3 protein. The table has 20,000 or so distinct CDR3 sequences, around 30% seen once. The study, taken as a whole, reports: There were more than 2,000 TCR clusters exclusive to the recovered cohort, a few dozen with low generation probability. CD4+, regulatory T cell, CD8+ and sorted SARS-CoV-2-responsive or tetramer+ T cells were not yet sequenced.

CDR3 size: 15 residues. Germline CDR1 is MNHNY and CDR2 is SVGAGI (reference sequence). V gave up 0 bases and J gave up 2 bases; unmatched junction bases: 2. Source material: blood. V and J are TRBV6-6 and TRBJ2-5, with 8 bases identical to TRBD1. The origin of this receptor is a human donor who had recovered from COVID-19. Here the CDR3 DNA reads TGTGCCAGCAGTTACTCGGGACAGGCACAAGAGACCCAGTACTTC. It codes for CASSYSGQAQETQYF.